These T cell receptor beta chains were read from a single sample in a study of shared clonotypes between healthy human individuals. TCRdb's copy holds only in-frame clones and misses some; the assay was immunoSEQ multiplex PCR. The sample gives 650,000 to 700,000 clones, 80% to 95% of which show up once; around a third is in the top ten. Sequencing used memory CD8+ T cells from PBMCs. The receptors come from a young man in good health. Some clones in this sample may be carry-over from other donors' samples. The CDR3 runs from the conserved cysteine through the conserved F or W. The order of the fields is CDR3 protein, CDR3 DNA, V gene, D gene, clone size, J gene. D genes are given only for firm matches. Clone sizes are given selectively: once, few, many, or a class where the clone is expanded.

CDR3: CASSYRWGRWEHNEQFF
DNA: TGTGCCAGCAGTTACCGCTGGGGCAGGTGGGAACACAATGAGCAGTTCTTC
V: TRBV27
D: -
size: -
J: TRBJ2-1

CDR3: CASSFQAGTTHEQYF
DNA: TGTGCCAGCAGTTTCCAAGCGGGAACGACCCACGAGCAGTACTTC
V: TRBV27
D: TRBD2
size: -
J: TRBJ2-7

CDR3: CASRKQDRGGYEQYF
DNA: TGTGCCAGCAGGAAACAGGACAGGGGGGGCTACGAGCAGTACTTC
V: TRBV11-2
D: TRBD1
size: -
J: TRBJ2-7

CDR3: CASSVEGTTSNYGYTF
DNA: TGTGCCAGCAGCGTAGAGGGAACTACTTCTAACTATGGCTACACCTTC
V: TRBV9
D: -
size: -
J: TRBJ1-2

CDR3: CASGDRASTDTQYF
DNA: TGTGCCAGCGGAGATCGAGCTAGCACAGATACGCAGTATTTT
V: TRBV27
D: -
size: -
J: TRBJ2-3

CDR3: CASSSDRPQRDTQYF
DNA: TGCGCCAGCAGCTCCGACAGGCCCCAAAGAGATACGCAGTATTTT
V: TRBV5-1
D: -
size: -
J: TRBJ2-3

CDR3: CASSDNQGLGEKLFF
DNA: TGTGCCAGCAGCGATAATCAGGGATTGGGGGAAAAACTGTTTTTT
V: TRBV7-9
D: -
size: -
J: TRBJ1-4

CDR3: CASGNRDSTDTQYF
DNA: TGTGCCAGCGGAAACCGGGACAGCACAGATACGCAGTATTTT
V: TRBV28
D: -
size: -
J: TRBJ2-3

CDR3: CASSTWTSGYTGELFF
DNA: TGTGCCAGTAGTACCTGGACTAGCGGGTACACCGGGGAGCTGTTTTTT
V: TRBV19
D: TRBD2
size: once
J: TRBJ2-2

CDR3: CASSAGFGKNIQYF
DNA: TGTGCCAGCAGCGCAGGGTTTGGCAAAAACATTCAGTACTTC
V: TRBV2
D: -
size: once
J: TRBJ2-4

CDR3: CSVVWWGIETYEQYF
DNA: TGCAGCGTTGTTTGGTGGGGGATAGAAACCTACGAGCAGTACTTC
V: TRBV29-1
D: -
size: -
J: TRBJ2-7

CDR3: CASSVDGAGLGEQYF
DNA: TGTGCCAGCAGCGTAGATGGGGCAGGGTTGGGCGAGCAGTACTTC
V: TRBV9
D: -
size: -
J: TRBJ2-7

CDR3: CASSHETDRTDTQYF
DNA: TGTGCCAGCAGCCACGAGACAGACCGCACAGATACGCAGTATTTT
V: TRBV13
D: -
size: -
J: TRBJ2-3

CDR3: CASSTPRGVGTEAFF
DNA: TGTGCCAGTAGTACCCCCCGAGGGGTAGGCACTGAAGCTTTCTTT
V: TRBV19
D: -
size: -
J: TRBJ1-1

CDR3: CASSSRTGDYEQYF
DNA: TGTGCCAGCAGCTCCCGTACAGGGGACTACGAGCAGTACTTC
V: TRBV9
D: TRBD1
size: -
J: TRBJ2-7

CDR3: CASSLGSGTDIYGYTF
DNA: TGCGCCAGCAGCTTGGGGTCGGGGACCGACATCTATGGCTACACCTTC
V: TRBV5-1
D: -
size: -
J: TRBJ1-2

CDR3: CSVTRESYEQYF
DNA: TGCAGCGTCACCAGGGAGTCCTACGAGCAGTACTTC
V: TRBV29-1
D: -
size: -
J: TRBJ2-7

CDR3: CASSKRDRGNEKLFF
DNA: TGTGCCAGCAGCAAACGGGACAGGGGTAATGAAAAACTGTTTTTT
V: TRBV7-9
D: TRBD1
size: -
J: TRBJ1-4

CDR3: CASSQGGQSTPGANVLTF
DNA: TGCGCCAGCAGCCAAGGGGGACAGTCTACTCCTGGGGCCAACGTCCTGACTTTC
V: TRBV4-3
D: TRBD1
size: -
J: TRBJ2-6

CDR3: CASSLGFGTGPGELFF
DNA: TGTGCCAGCAGCTTAGGGTTTGGGACAGGGCCCGGGGAGCTGTTTTTT
V: TRBV7-3
D: TRBD1
size: -
J: TRBJ2-2

CDR3: CASSLNVEELFF
DNA: TGTGCCAGCAGCTTGAATGTGGAGGAGCTGTTTTTT
V: TRBV5-6
D: -
size: -
J: TRBJ2-2

CDR3: CASWEGRGSVPQHF
DNA: TGTGCCAGCTGGGAAGGCAGGGGGTCGGTGCCCCAGCATTTT
V: TRBV2
D: TRBD1
size: -
J: TRBJ1-5

CDR3: CASSSMGGYGYTF
DNA: TGTGCCAGCAGCTCTATGGGCGGCTATGGCTACACCTTC
V: TRBV5-4
D: -
size: -
J: TRBJ1-2

CDR3: CASSLSGEQYF
DNA: TGTGCCAGCAGTTTATCGGGCGAGCAGTACTTC
V: TRBV27
D: -
size: -
J: TRBJ2-7

CDR3: CASSQGQRYEQYF
DNA: TGCGCCAGCAGCCAAGGCCAGAGGTACGAGCAGTACTTC
V: TRBV4-3
D: -
size: -
J: TRBJ2-7

CDR3: CASSDGTNYGYTF
DNA: TGTGCCAGCAGTGACGGAACTAACTATGGCTACACCTTC
V: TRBV2
D: -
size: -
J: TRBJ1-2

CDR3: CASSVGQGRQETQYF
DNA: TGTGCCAGCAGCGTGGGTCAGGGGCGCCAAGAGACCCAGTACTTC
V: TRBV9
D: -
size: -
J: TRBJ2-5

CDR3: CASSSYREGVTYEQYF
DNA: TGTGCCAGCAGTTCCTATAGGGAGGGTGTTACCTACGAGCAGTACTTC
V: TRBV28
D: TRBD2
size: -
J: TRBJ2-7

CDR3: CASSLQRTAYNEQFF
DNA: TGTGCCAGCAGCCTACAGCGAACAGCCTACAATGAGCAGTTCTTC
V: TRBV7-3
D: -
size: once
J: TRBJ2-1

CDR3: CASSPQYRSYNEQFF
DNA: TGTGCCAGCAGCCCCCAGTATCGGTCCTACAATGAGCAGTTCTTC
V: TRBV11-2
D: -
size: -
J: TRBJ2-1

CDR3: CASSQVPDGHYGYTF
DNA: TGCGCCAGCAGCCAAGTCCCGGACGGACACTATGGCTACACCTTC
V: TRBV4-1
D: -
size: few
J: TRBJ1-2

CDR3: CSASGYGYTF
DNA: TGCAGTGCTAGCGGGTATGGCTACACCTTC
V: TRBV20-1
D: -
size: -
J: TRBJ1-2

CDR3: CASSPRLAGDLYGYTF
DNA: TGTGCCAGCAGTCCCCGCTTGGCGGGGGACCTCTATGGCTACACCTTC
V: TRBV6-6
D: -
size: -
J: TRBJ1-2

CDR3: CARSRIDEQYF
DNA: TGTGCCAGAAGCCGAATCGACGAGCAGTACTTC
V: TRBV5-3
D: -
size: -
J: TRBJ2-7

CDR3: CAWSVAGATEAFF
DNA: TGTGCCTGGAGTGTGGCAGGGGCCACTGAAGCTTTCTTT
V: TRBV30
D: -
size: few
J: TRBJ1-1

CDR3: CASSIYQGARTEAFF
DNA: TGTGCCAGTAGTATATATCAGGGGGCGCGGACTGAAGCTTTCTTT
V: TRBV19
D: TRBD1
size: few
J: TRBJ1-1

CDR3: CASSIGSRGEQYF
DNA: TGTGCCAGTAGTATAGGGAGTCGGGGCGAGCAGTACTTC
V: TRBV19
D: -
size: -
J: TRBJ2-7

CDR3: CASSLGGGTYGYTF
DNA: TGTGCCAGCAGCTTAGGGGGGGGCACCTATGGCTACACCTTC
V: TRBV9
D: -
size: -
J: TRBJ1-2

CDR3: CASSLGESSYEQYF
DNA: TGTGCCAGCAGCTTAGGCGAAAGCTCCTACGAGCAGTACTTC
V: TRBV7-9
D: -
size: -
J: TRBJ2-7

CDR3: CASSPPWTAFGNTIYF
DNA: TGTGCCAGCAGTCCCCCGTGGACAGCTTTTGGAAACACCATATATTTT
V: TRBV6-6
D: -
size: -
J: TRBJ1-3

CDR3: CASSVGGGQNSPLHF
DNA: TGTGCCAGCAGCGTAGGCGGGGGCCAAAATTCACCCCTCCACTTT
V: TRBV9
D: -
size: -
J: TRBJ1-6

CDR3: CASGARGERGNTIYF
DNA: TGTGCCAGCGGTGCAAGAGGGGAAAGAGGAAACACCATATATTTT
V: TRBV27
D: -
size: few
J: TRBJ1-3

CDR3: CASSTSGRGTDTQYF
DNA: TGTGCCAGCAGCACCAGCGGCCGGGGGACAGATACGCAGTATTTT
V: TRBV21-1
D: -
size: -
J: TRBJ2-3

CDR3: CASSQQGPEQYF
DNA: TGTGCCAGCAGTCAACAGGGTCCCGAGCAGTACTTC
V: TRBV6-5
D: -
size: -
J: TRBJ2-7

CDR3: CASSFGRSYEQYF
DNA: TGTGCCAGCAGTTTCGGCAGGTCCTACGAGCAGTACTTC
V: TRBV27
D: -
size: few
J: TRBJ2-7

CDR3: CASSTGAGAKWSGELFF
DNA: TGTGCCAGCAGCACGGGGGCGGGAGCGAAATGGTCCGGGGAGCTGTTTTTT
V: TRBV21-1
D: -
size: -
J: TRBJ2-2

CDR3: CASSSTGSSYEQYF
DNA: TGTGCCAGCAGCTCGACCGGGAGCTCCTACGAGCAGTACTTC
V: TRBV7-2
D: -
size: -
J: TRBJ2-7

CDR3: CASSGTSGGPPNEQFF
DNA: TGTGCCAGCAGCGGAACTAGCGGGGGTCCCCCTAATGAGCAGTTCTTC
V: TRBV9
D: TRBD2
size: -
J: TRBJ2-1

CDR3: CSVIGTGRIYEQYF
DNA: TGCAGCGTAATAGGGACGGGCAGAATCTACGAGCAGTACTTC
V: TRBV29-1
D: -
size: -
J: TRBJ2-7

CDR3: CASSSTGGRGNQPQHF
DNA: TGTGCCAGCAGTTCGACAGGGGGCAGAGGCAATCAGCCCCAGCATTTT
V: TRBV27
D: TRBD1
size: -
J: TRBJ1-5

CDR3: CASSTGTSIFNEQFF
DNA: TGCGCCAGCAGCACCGGGACTAGCATCTTCAATGAGCAGTTCTTC
V: TRBV5-1
D: TRBD2
size: -
J: TRBJ2-1

CDR3: CASIPERASGLLGETQYF
DNA: TGTGCCAGCATACCCGAGCGTGCTAGCGGGCTCTTAGGGGAGACCCAGTACTTC
V: TRBV6-4
D: TRBD2
size: -
J: TRBJ2-5

CDR3: CASSATGEAYGQQYF
DNA: TGTGCCAGCAGTGCCACAGGGGAGGCCTACGGGCAGCAGTACTTC
V: TRBV9
D: -
size: -
J: TRBJ2-7